These 2 T cell receptor beta chains came from one sample sequenced in a study of blood T cell repertoires in COVID-19. Profiling relied on immunoSEQ multiplex PCR, and the TCRdb table lists in-frame clones only, not all of them. The top ten clones hold about 4.2% of a sample with some 39,000 clones, approximately 85% of them seen once. The sample was peripheral blood. These receptors all stem from a man between 60 and 75 years old with acute or convalescent COVID-19.

This clone was seen a handful of times. V is TRBV30 and J is TRBJ1-1, with D tentatively TRBD1 (5 bases). This CDR3 region has 12 residues. Germline CDR1 GTSNPN, CDR2 SVGIG (reference sequence). V lost 4 bases to trimming and J lost 5 bases, with 11 bases between them. The CDR3 coding sequence is TGTGCCTGGATGGGGGGGGTTACTGAAGCTTTCTTT. Protein product: CAWMGGVTEAFF.

The V and J genes are TRBV24-1 and TRBJ2-7; 7 nucleotides match TRBD1. CDR1 is KGHDR and CDR2 is SFDVKD in the germline V gene. V dropped 3 bases and J dropped 6; count of bases not matched to a gene: 10. The CDR3 runs 15 residues. The CDR3 region has the DNA TGTGCCACCAGTGATACAACACAGGGGACCGGCGAGCAGTACTTC. Protein: CATSDTTQGTGEQYF.